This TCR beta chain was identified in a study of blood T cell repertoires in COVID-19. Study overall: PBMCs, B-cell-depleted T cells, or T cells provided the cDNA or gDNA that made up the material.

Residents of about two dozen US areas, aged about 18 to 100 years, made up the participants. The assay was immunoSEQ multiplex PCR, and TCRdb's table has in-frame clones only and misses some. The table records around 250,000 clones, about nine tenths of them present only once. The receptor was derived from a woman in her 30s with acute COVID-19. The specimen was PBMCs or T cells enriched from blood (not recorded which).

DNA of the CDR3: TGTGCCAGCAGCATCAGCGGGAGGGCCGGGGCAGATACGCAGTATTTT. Translated, it gives CASSISGRAGADTQYF. The chain recombines TRBV7-2 with TRBJ2-3, with TRBD2 identical over 10 bases. V shed 5 bases and J 4 bases; nucleotides not matched to a gene: 9. This CDR3 is 16 amino acids long. CDR1 is SGHTA and CDR2 is FQGNSA in the germline V gene.